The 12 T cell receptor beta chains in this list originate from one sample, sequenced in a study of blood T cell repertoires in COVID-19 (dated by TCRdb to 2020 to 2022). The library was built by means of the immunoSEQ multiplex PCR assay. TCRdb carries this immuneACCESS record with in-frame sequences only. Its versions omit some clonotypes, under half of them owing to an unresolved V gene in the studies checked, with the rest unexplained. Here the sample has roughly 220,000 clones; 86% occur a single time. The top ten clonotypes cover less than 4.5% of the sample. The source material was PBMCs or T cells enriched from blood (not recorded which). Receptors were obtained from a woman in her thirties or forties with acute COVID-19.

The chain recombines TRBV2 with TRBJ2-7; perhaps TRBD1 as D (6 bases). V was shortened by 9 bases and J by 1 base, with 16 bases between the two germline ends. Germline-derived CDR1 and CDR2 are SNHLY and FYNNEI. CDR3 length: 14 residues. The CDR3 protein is CARGSDRLSYEQYF. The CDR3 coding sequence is TGTGCCAGGGGAAGTGACAGGCTTTCCTACGAGCAGTACTTC.

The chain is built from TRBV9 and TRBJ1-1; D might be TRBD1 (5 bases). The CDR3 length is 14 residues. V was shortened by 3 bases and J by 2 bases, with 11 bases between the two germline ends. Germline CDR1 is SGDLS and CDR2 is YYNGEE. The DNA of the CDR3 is TGTGCCAGCAGCGAGCCGACAGCTAACACTGAAGCTTTCTTT. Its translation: CASSEPTANTEAFF.

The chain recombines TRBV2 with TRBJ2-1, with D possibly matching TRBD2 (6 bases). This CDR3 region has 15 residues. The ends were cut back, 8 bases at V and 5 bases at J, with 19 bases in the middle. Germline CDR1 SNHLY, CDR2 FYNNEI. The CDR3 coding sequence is TGTGCCAGCCAAGCCGGGACTCGCTACCACAATGAGCAGTTCTTC. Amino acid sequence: CASQAGTRYHNEQFF.

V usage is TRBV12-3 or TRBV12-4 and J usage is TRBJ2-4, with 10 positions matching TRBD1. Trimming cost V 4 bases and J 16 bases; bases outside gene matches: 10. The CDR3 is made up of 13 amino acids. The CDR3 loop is CASSSRGDRGGYF. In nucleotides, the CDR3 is TGTGCCAGCAGTTCTCGGGGGGACAGGGGAGGATACTTC.

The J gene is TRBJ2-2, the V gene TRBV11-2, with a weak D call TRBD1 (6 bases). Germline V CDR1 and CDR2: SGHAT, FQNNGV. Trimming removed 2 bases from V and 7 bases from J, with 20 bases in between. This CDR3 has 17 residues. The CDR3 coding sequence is TGTGCCAGCAGCTTATCGGCGACAGGTAGATTCTACGGGGAGCTGTTTTTT. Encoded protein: CASSLSATGRFYGELFF.

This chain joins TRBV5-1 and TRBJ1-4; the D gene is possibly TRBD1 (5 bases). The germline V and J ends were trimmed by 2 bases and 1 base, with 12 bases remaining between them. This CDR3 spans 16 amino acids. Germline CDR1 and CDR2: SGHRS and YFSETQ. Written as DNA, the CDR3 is TGCGCCAGCAGCTTTTCAACGGGGGTAACTAATGAAAAACTGTTTTTT. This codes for CASSFSTGVTNEKLFF.

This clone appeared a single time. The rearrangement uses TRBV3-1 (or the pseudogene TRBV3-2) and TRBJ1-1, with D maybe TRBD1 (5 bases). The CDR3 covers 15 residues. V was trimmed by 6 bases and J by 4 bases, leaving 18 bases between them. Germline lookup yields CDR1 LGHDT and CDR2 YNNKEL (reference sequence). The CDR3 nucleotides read TGTGCCAGCAGTCATGACAGATCCCTGGGCACTGAAGCTTTCTTT. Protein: CASSHDRSLGTEAFF.

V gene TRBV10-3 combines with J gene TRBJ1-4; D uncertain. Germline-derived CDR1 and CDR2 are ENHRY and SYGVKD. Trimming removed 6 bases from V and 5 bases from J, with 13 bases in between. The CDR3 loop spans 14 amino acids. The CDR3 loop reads CAIRAIFQNEKLFF. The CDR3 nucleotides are TGTGCCATCAGGGCCATCTTTCAGAATGAAAAACTGTTTTTT.

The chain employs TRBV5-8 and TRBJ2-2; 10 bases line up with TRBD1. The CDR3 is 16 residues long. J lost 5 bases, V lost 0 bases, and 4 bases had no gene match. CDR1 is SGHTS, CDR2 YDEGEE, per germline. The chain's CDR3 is CASSLETGGRTGELFF. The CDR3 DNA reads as TGTGCCAGCAGCTTGGAGACAGGGGGCCGGACCGGGGAGCTGTTTTTT.

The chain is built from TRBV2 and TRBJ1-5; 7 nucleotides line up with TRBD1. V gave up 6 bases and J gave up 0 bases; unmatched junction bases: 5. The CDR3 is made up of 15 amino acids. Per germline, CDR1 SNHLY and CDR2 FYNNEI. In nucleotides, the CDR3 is TGTGCCAGCAGCCAGGACAGGACTAGCAATCAGCCCCAGCATTTT. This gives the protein CASSQDRTSNQPQHF.

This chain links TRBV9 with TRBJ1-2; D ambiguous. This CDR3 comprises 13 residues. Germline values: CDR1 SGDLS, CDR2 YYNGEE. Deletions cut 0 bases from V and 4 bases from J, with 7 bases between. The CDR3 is CASSVGGGYGYTF. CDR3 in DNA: TGTGCCAGCAGCGTAGGAGGAGGCTATGGCTACACCTTC.

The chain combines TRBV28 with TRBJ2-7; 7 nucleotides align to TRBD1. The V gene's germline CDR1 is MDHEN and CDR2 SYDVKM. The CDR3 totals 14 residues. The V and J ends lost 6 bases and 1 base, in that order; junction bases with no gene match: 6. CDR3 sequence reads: CASRGQLGSYEQYF. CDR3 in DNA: TGTGCCAGCAGGGGACAGCTAGGTTCCTACGAGCAGTACTTC.